One and the same sample provided the 12 T cell receptor beta chains below, sequenced in a study of OX40 agonist ivuxolimab in advanced cancers. The table came from immunoSEQ multiplex PCR; TCRdb's copy has only in-frame clones and leaves some out. The data show roughly 110,000 clones, 80% to 95% seen once. The material sequenced was CD4+ or CD8+ T cells sorted from blood, taken in a trial of the OX40 agonist ivuxolimab. These receptors came from an adult with an advanced solid tumor such as melanoma, head and neck, liver or kidney cancer.

The V call is TRBV29-1, the J call TRBJ2-1; TRBD2 matches 8 bases. After removal of 4 bases from V and 2 bases from J, the junction contained 10 bases not matched to a gene. The CDR3 extends over 16 amino acids. The V gene's germline CDR1 is SQVTM and CDR2 ANQGSEA. CDR3 sequence (DNA): TGCAGCGTTGGGGCCTACACTAGCGGCACCTACAATGAGCAGTTCTTC. Residues: CSVGAYTSGTYNEQFF.

V is TRBV7-2 and J is TRBJ2-2; the D gene is possibly TRBD2 (6 bases). Looked up from germline, CDR1 is SGHTA and CDR2 is FQGNSA. Between the trimmed V and J ends, which lost 7 bases and 0 bases, there was a span of 9 bases. The CDR3 runs to 14 residues. The CDR3 sequence: CASNRGSNTGELFF. The CDR3 nucleotides are TGTGCCAGCAACCGGGGGTCGAACACCGGGGAGCTGTTTTTT. The full variable domain, its missing parts supplied by reference TRBV7-2 and TRBJ2-2, is GAGVSQSPSNKVTEKGKDVELRCDPISGHTALYWYRQSLGQGLEFLIYFQGNSAPDKSGLPSDRFSAERTGGSVSTLTIQRTQQEDSAVYLCASNRGSNTGELFFGEGSRLTVL.

The CDR3 reads CASSMVYGTVPGELFF. The CDR3 nucleotides read TGTGCCAGTAGTATGGTGTACGGGACAGTCCCCGGGGAGCTGTTTTTT. The chain combines TRBV19 with TRBJ2-2; 7 bases agree with TRBD1. J was trimmed by 6 bases and V by 3 bases; bases with no gene match: 10. CDR3 length equals 16 residues. The germline CDR1 and CDR2 sequences are LNHDA and SQIVND (reference sequence).

The V gene is TRBV6-6, the J gene TRBJ2-3, with a weak D call TRBD1 (6 bases). V was clipped by 6 bases and J by 4 bases, with 11 bases between them. From germline, CDR1 is MNHNY and CDR2 SVGAGI (reference sequence). This CDR3 spans 13 amino acids. This CDR3 is CASSSGVPDTQYF. CDR3 DNA: TGTGCCAGCAGCTCAGGGGTCCCAGATACGCAGTATTTT.

The genes are TRBV6-5 and TRBJ1-4; D uncertain. This CDR3 has 13 residues. Looked up from germline, CDR1 is MNHEY and CDR2 is SVGAGI. Trimming removed 2 bases from V and 7 bases from J, with 8 bases in between. CDR3 nucleotides: TGTGCCAGCAGTTACAGGATCGGTGAAAAACTGTTTTTT. Translating gives CASSYRIGEKLFF.

The chain recombines TRBV4-3 with TRBJ2-1, with D perhaps matching TRBD2 (5 bases). This CDR3 contains 16 residues. Germline values: CDR1 LGHNA, CDR2 YSLEER. Trimming took 1 base from V and 4 from J, leaving 14 bases between them. CDR3 loop: CASSQGYSGLYNEQFF. DNA for the CDR3: TGCGCCAGCAGCCAAGGGTACAGCGGATTATACAATGAGCAGTTCTTC.

This chain joins TRBV6-1 and TRBJ2-7, with D perhaps matching TRBD2 (5 bases). Trimming pared 1 base from V and 5 bases from J, leaving 15 bases between. Germline CDR1 reads MNHNS; CDR2 reads SASEGT. This CDR3 is built from 15 residues. CDR3 in amino acids: CASSEEGSSFHEQYF. In nucleotides, the CDR3 is TGTGCCAGCAGTGAAGAGGGTTCTAGCTTCCACGAGCAGTACTTC.

The rearrangement joins TRBV28 to TRBJ2-3; TRBD2 might be the D (6 bases). The germline CDR1 and CDR2 sequences are MDHEN and SYDVKM. V lost 5 bases to trimming and J lost 3 bases, with 12 bases between them. The CDR3 covers 14 residues. The CDR3 here is CASSLALGTDTQYF. For the CDR3, the DNA is TGTGCCAGCAGTCTAGCGTTAGGAACAGATACGCAGTATTTT.

The CDR3 DNA sequence: TGCGCCAGCAGCCCCTTAGCCACCGGGGAGCTGTTTTTT. Translation: CASSPLATGELFF. The chain joins TRBV4-3 to TRBJ2-2; no reliable D call. This CDR3 is 13 amino acids long. Germline values: CDR1 LGHNA, CDR2 YSLEER. V was trimmed by 4 bases and J by 4 bases, leaving 7 bases between them.

This clone was observed a few times. The chain uses TRBV7-8 and TRBJ2-5; 13 bases fit TRBD2. Germline assignment: CDR1 SGHVS and CDR2 FQNEAQ. V lost 7 bases and J lost 4; bases outside the gene matches: 9. The CDR3 loop spans 16 amino acids. The CDR3 spells CASKKGLAGTGETQYF. CDR3 DNA sequence: TGTGCCAGCAAAAAGGGACTAGCGGGAACCGGAGAGACCCAGTACTTC.

The V call is TRBV5-4, the J call TRBJ2-7; TRBD2 agrees at 10 bases. Germline CDR1 reads SGHNT; CDR2 reads YYREEE (reference sequence). The CDR3 covers 15 residues. V was clipped by 4 bases and J by 5 bases; unmatched bases: 9. The CDR3 coding sequence is TGTGCCAGCAGCGTACCGGGACTAGCGAAGAACGAGCAGTACTTC. It codes for CASSVPGLAKNEQYF.

This rearrangement joins TRBV6-1 to TRBJ2-3; D remains ambiguous. CDR3 length: 14 amino acids. Trimming cost V 0 bases and J 4 bases, with 8 bases left between them. The germline gives CDR1 MNHNS, CDR2 SASEGT. The chain's CDR3 is CASSEALLSDTQYF. The CDR3 DNA sequence: TGTGCCAGCAGTGAAGCGCTTCTATCAGATACGCAGTATTTT.